One and the same sample provided the 30 T cell receptor beta chains below, sequenced in a study of blood T cell repertoires in COVID-19. Here immunoSEQ multiplex PCR was the method, and the copy in TCRdb shows in-frame clones only, minus some. The table includes approximately 180,000 clones, approximately 87% detected once. Sequencing was done on a sample of peripheral blood. The receptors derive from a person aged 65 to 79 with COVID-19, enrolled during active disease.

The chain carries TRBV9 and TRBJ1-1, with unresolved D. CDR1 is SGDLS, CDR2 YYNGEE, per germline. The germline V and J ends were trimmed by 0 bases and 1 base, with 4 bases remaining between them. The CDR3 runs 13 residues. CDR3 coding DNA: TGTGCCAGCAGCGTAGGGGCGAACACTGAAGCTTTCTTT. Its protein product is CASSVGANTEAFF.

This clone was detected a few times. The J gene is TRBJ2-5, the V gene TRBV2, with a tentative D call TRBD1 (5 bases). Looked up from germline, CDR1 is SNHLY and CDR2 is FYNNEI. The CDR3 runs 11 residues. V lost 8 bases, J lost 2 bases, and 6 bases lay in between. The CDR3 here is CASGAQETQYF. Written as DNA, the CDR3 is TGTGCCAGCGGGGCTCAAGAGACCCAGTACTTC.

The genes are TRBV6-1 and TRBJ2-7, with 9 nucleotides matching TRBD1. The CDR3 totals 15 residues. CDR1 is MNHNS and CDR2 is SASEGT in the germline V gene. The junction had 10 bases not matched to a gene; V was cut back by 3 bases and J by 7 bases. The CDR3 DNA is TGTGCCAGCAGTGATCTGGGACAGGGCTTGGGGGAGCAGTACTTC. It encodes CASSDLGQGLGEQYF.

This chain uses TRBV7-8 with TRBJ2-1; D possibly corresponds to TRBD2 (6 bases). V lost 10 bases and J 7 bases, leaving 20 bases between the germline ends. The CDR3 spans 14 residues. Germline V gives CDR1 SGHVS, CDR2 FQNEAQ. The CDR3 DNA reads as TGTGCCACTTCGGCCGTTCGGGCGGGAAATGAGCAGTTCTTC. This translates into CATSAVRAGNEQFF.

CDR3 nucleotides: TGTGCCAGCAGCCAAACCGGGACAGGGCCCTACACTGAAGCTTTCTTT. Encoded protein: CASSQTGTGPYTEAFF. The chain couples TRBV3-1 (or the pseudogene TRBV3-2) to TRBJ1-1; TRBD1 aligns across 9 bases. CDR1 is LGHDT and CDR2 is YNNKEL in the germline V gene (reference sequence). Trimming at V came to 2 bases and at J to 3 bases, leaving 7 bases not matched to a gene. CDR3 size: 16 residues.

In the case of this clone: The identical CDR3 is also encoded by other nucleotide sequences in the sample. The genes are TRBV28 and TRBJ2-7; D possibly corresponds to TRBD1 (6 bases). The germline V and J ends were trimmed by 7 bases and 2 bases, with 12 bases remaining between them. The CDR3 contains 13 residues. Germline V CDR1 and CDR2: MDHEN, SYDVKM. The CDR3 region has the DNA TGTGCCAGCAATCCTAGGGGGACCTACGAGCAGTACTTC. Its translation: CASNPRGTYEQYF.

The chain recombines TRBV28 with TRBJ2-7; maybe TRBD2 (6 bases). Trimming removed 6 bases at V and 1 base at J, with 16 bases between. This CDR3 spans 15 amino acids. Germline values: CDR1 MDHEN, CDR2 SYDVKM. CDR3 sequence: CASSGSGRKSYEQYF. The CDR3 DNA reads as TGTGCCAGCAGCGGGAGCGGACGTAAGTCCTACGAGCAGTACTTC.

The V call is TRBV7-2, the J call TRBJ1-2, with D possibly matching TRBD1 (6 bases). The CDR3 spans 15 residues. The germline V gene has CDR1 SGHTA and CDR2 FQGNSA. The V end lost 2 bases, the J end lost 6 bases, and 16 bases lay between the germline ends. CDR3 nucleotides: TGTGCCAGCAGCTTACGCTCTGGGCAGGGGCATGGCTACACCTTC. Protein sequence: CASSLRSGQGHGYTF.

V gene TRBV7-2 combines with J gene TRBJ2-5; D may be TRBD2 (5 bases). V was shortened by 1 base and J by 1 base, with 13 bases between the two germline ends. Germline V gene lookup returns CDR1 SGHTA and CDR2 FQGNSA. The CDR3 contains 16 residues. This chain's CDR3 is CASSLGLAHIQETQYF. The CDR3, as DNA: TGTGCCAGCAGCTTAGGGCTAGCCCATATCCAAGAGACCCAGTACTTC.

The V gene is TRBV29-1, the J gene TRBJ2-4, with a weak D call TRBD1 (5 bases). Trimming pared 5 bases from V and 0 bases from J, leaving 14 bases between. Germline lookup yields CDR1 SQVTM and CDR2 ANQGSEA. The CDR3 has 15 amino acids. CDR3 protein: CSVMKDTLAKNIQYF. The CDR3 coding sequence is TGCAGCGTTATGAAGGACACGCTAGCCAAAAACATTCAGTACTTC.

The J gene is TRBJ2-1, the V gene TRBV24-1, with 7 nucleotides matching TRBD1. With 9 bases clipped from V and 4 bases from J, the junction kept 2 bases outside the gene matches. The CDR3 covers 12 residues. CDR1 is KGHDR, CDR2 SFDVKD, per germline. CDR3 region: CATQGDYNEQFF. In DNA, the CDR3 is TGTGCCACCCAGGGGGATTACAATGAGCAGTTCTTC.

V gene TRBV9 combines with J gene TRBJ2-5; D may be TRBD1 (5 bases). The germline gives CDR1 SGDLS, CDR2 YYNGEE. V lost 4 bases and J lost 4, with 17 bases in between. This CDR3 comprises 15 residues. The CDR3 sequence: CASSSNEGVGETQYF. The CDR3 nucleotides are TGTGCCAGCAGCTCCAACGAAGGGGTTGGAGAGACCCAGTACTTC.

The rearrangement uses TRBV25-1 and TRBJ1-6; D possibly corresponds to TRBD1 (6 bases). Trimming removed 6 bases at V and 5 bases at J, with 11 bases between. Germline V gene sequence: CDR1 MGHDK, CDR2 SYGVNS. CDR3 length: 14 residues. The CDR3 DNA reads as TGTGCCAGCAGACCGGGACAAAATAATTCACCCCTCCACTTT. This codes for CASRPGQNNSPLHF.

The chain employs TRBV7-9 and TRBJ2-1; D gene unclear. The CDR3 totals 17 residues. V was clipped by 5 bases and J by 0 bases, with 17 bases between them. The germline gives CDR1 SEHNR, CDR2 FQNEAQ (reference sequence). CDR3 in amino acids: CASSRLTGSSSYNEQFF. Here the CDR3 DNA reads TGTGCCAGCAGCCGCCTTACGGGTTCCAGCTCCTACAATGAGCAGTTCTTC.

The V and J genes are TRBV7-2 and TRBJ1-1; TRBD1 matches 8 bases. Germline CDR1 is SGHTA and CDR2 is FQGNSA. This CDR3 region has 15 residues. V shed 3 bases and J 6 bases; nucleotides not matched to a gene: 9. CDR3 sequence reads: CASSLARGHQAEAFF. The DNA for the CDR3 is TGTGCCAGCAGCTTGGCCAGGGGGCATCAGGCTGAAGCTTTCTTT.

The rearrangement uses TRBV15 and TRBJ2-5; D is undetermined. Germline CDR1 LNHNV, CDR2 YYDKDF (reference sequence). With 4 bases removed from V and 2 bases from J, the gap between germline ends came to 8 bases. The CDR3 length is 13 residues. The CDR3 loop reads CATSTPSQETQYF. CDR3 DNA sequence: TGTGCCACCAGCACCCCATCACAAGAGACCCAGTACTTC.

This chain joins TRBV6-2 or TRBV6-3 and TRBJ1-5, with D perhaps matching TRBD1 (5 bases). The CDR3 spans 14 residues. The germline V gene encodes CDR1 MNHEY and CDR2 SVGEGT. Trimming pared 5 bases from V and 11 bases from J, leaving 19 bases between. Here the CDR3 DNA reads TGTGCCAGCAGTCCGACAGTTTCCAATCCGGCCCAGCATTTT. It encodes CASSPTVSNPAQHF.

The chain has TRBV6-2 or TRBV6-3 and TRBJ2-7; D might be TRBD2 (6 bases). Looked up from germline, CDR1 is MNHEY and CDR2 is SVGEGT. The CDR3 has 14 residues. V was shortened by 0 bases and J by 7 bases, with 13 bases between the two germline ends. CDR3 bases: TGTGCCAGCAGTTACTCGCGGGGTATGATGGAGCAGTACTTC. This gives the protein CASSYSRGMMEQYF.

V gene TRBV28 combines with J gene TRBJ2-1, with D possibly TRBD1 on 6 matching bases. The CDR3 covers 14 residues. Between the trimmed V and J ends, which lost 10 bases and 9 bases, there was a span of 22 bases. The germline V gene encodes CDR1 MDHEN and CDR2 SYDVKM. The CDR3 spells CATVGPGQLSEQFF. The CDR3 nucleotides read TGTGCCACCGTTGGTCCGGGACAACTTAGTGAGCAGTTCTTC.

The chain carries TRBV11-3 and TRBJ1-6; D ambiguous. From germline, CDR1 is SGHNT and CDR2 YENEEA. Trimming stripped 5 bases from V and 7 bases from J, with 15 bases between. This CDR3 is built from 15 residues. The CDR3 DNA reads as TGTGCCAGCAGCCCCAGGTCGCAAGGAAATTCACCCCTCCACTTT. It codes for CASSPRSQGNSPLHF.

A single count supports this clone. This rearrangement joins TRBV3-1 (or the pseudogene TRBV3-2) to TRBJ2-7; TRBD1 matches 7 bases. CDR1 is LGHDT and CDR2 is YNNKEL in the germline V gene (reference sequence). The CDR3 has 16 residues. Germline trimming cut 5 bases from V and 2 bases from J; bases unmatched to any gene: 12. In DNA form, the CDR3 reads TGTGCCAGCAGCTACCGGACAGGCACGAAGGCCTACGAGCAGTACTTC. Translated, it gives CASSYRTGTKAYEQYF.

The chain joins TRBV28 to TRBJ1-6; perhaps TRBD1 as D (6 bases). This CDR3 has 14 residues. Trimming pared 8 bases from V and 3 bases from J, leaving 11 bases between. The germline V gene has CDR1 MDHEN and CDR2 SYDVKM. CDR3 DNA sequence: TGTGCCAGCCTCCGGGACATCTATAATTCACCCCTCCACTTT. Translation: CASLRDIYNSPLHF.

V usage is TRBV6-2 or TRBV6-3 and J usage is TRBJ2-7; TRBD1 agrees at 8 bases. The J segment lost 6 bases and the V segment lost 4 bases, leaving 11 bases of the junction unmatched. The CDR3 totals 15 residues. CDR1 MNHEY and CDR2 SVGEGT come from the germline V gene. The CDR3 is CASSSRTGNVGEQYF. The DNA for the CDR3 is TGTGCCAGCAGTTCCCGGACAGGGAACGTCGGCGAGCAGTACTTC.

The CDR3 coding sequence is TGCGCCAGCAGCCACATTTCCGGGGAACTTGCCAAAAACATTCAGTACTTC. It is translated as CASSHISGELAKNIQYF. The rearrangement uses TRBV5-1 and TRBJ2-4; a possible D gene is TRBD2 (5 bases). This CDR3 comprises 17 residues. The V and J ends lost 4 bases and 1 base respectively, with 18 bases between them. Germline-derived CDR1 and CDR2 are SGHRS and YFSETQ.

In nucleotides, the CDR3 is TGTGCCAGCAGCGCGCAAGTAGCGGGACCGAACACCGGGGAGCTGTTTTTT. It encodes CASSAQVAGPNTGELFF. This chain joins TRBV9 and TRBJ2-2; TRBD2 agrees at 8 bases. V lost 3 bases and J lost 0; bases outside the gene matches: 7. This CDR3 region has 17 residues. Germline-derived CDR1 and CDR2 are SGDLS and YYNGEE.

V usage is TRBV5-1 and J usage is TRBJ2-1, with a possible D match to TRBD2 (7 bases). Per germline, CDR1 SGHRS and CDR2 YFSETQ. CDR3 size: 15 residues. The V end lost 2 bases, the J end lost 4 bases, and 13 bases lay between the germline ends. The CDR3 DNA follows: TGCGCCAGCAGCTTCCGGGGGGCGCGTTACAATGAGCAGTTCTTC. Translating gives CASSFRGARYNEQFF.

The V call is TRBV20-1, the J call TRBJ1-5, with 11 nucleotides matching TRBD1. The CDR3 is 14 residues long. With 3 bases clipped from V and 9 bases from J, the junction kept 7 bases outside the gene matches. Germline lookup yields CDR1 DFQATT and CDR2 SNEGSKA (reference sequence). CDR3 protein: CSASGTGGWGPQHF. The CDR3 DNA is TGCAGTGCTAGTGGGACAGGGGGGTGGGGGCCCCAGCATTTT.

This clone was seen a few times. J is TRBJ2-3 and V is TRBV4-2; 9 positions match TRBD2. Per the germline V gene, CDR1 is LGHNA and CDR2 is YNFKEQ. This CDR3 spans 19 amino acids. The junction had 16 bases not matched to a gene; V was cut back by 5 bases and J by 1 base. CDR3 DNA sequence: TGTGCCAGCAGCTCCCCCATGGGCGGGAGGGCTTCGGGCACAGATACGCAGTATTTT. It is translated as CASSSPMGGRASGTDTQYF.

The rearrangement uses TRBV13 and TRBJ1-1, with D perhaps TRBD1 (5 bases). CDR3 size: 17 residues. Germline V gene lookup returns CDR1 PRHDT and CDR2 FYEKMQ (reference sequence). V lost 5 bases, J lost 0 bases, and 19 bases lay in between. The CDR3 protein is CASSVPWQDNMNTEAFF. For the CDR3, the DNA is TGTGCCAGCAGCGTACCGTGGCAGGACAACATGAACACTGAAGCTTTCTTT.

The chain employs TRBV5-1 and TRBJ1-1; maybe TRBD1 (6 bases). Germline-derived CDR1 and CDR2 are SGHRS and YFSETQ. Trimming took 1 base from V and 3 from J, leaving 16 bases between them. The CDR3 spans 16 residues. The DNA of the CDR3 is TGCGCCAGCAGCTTGTTTACAGGGAATGTGGACACTGAAGCTTTCTTT. It yields the protein CASSLFTGNVDTEAFF.